A single sample gave rise to the 10 T cell receptor beta chains below, sequenced in a study of shared clonotypes between healthy human individuals. Produced via immunoSEQ multiplex PCR; TCRdb's table is partial and in-frame only. The sample has approximately 530,000 clones; around 96% are singletons. Sample: naive CD4+ T cells sorted from blood. Subset: CD45RA+ positively selected. The receptors shown here come from a woman aged 25 to 45 in good health.

As concerns this clone: The identical CDR3 is also encoded by other nucleotide sequences in the sample. The rearrangement joins TRBV6-1 to TRBJ2-3; 11 nucleotides align to TRBD2. The germline V gene has CDR1 MNHNS and CDR2 SASEGT. Losses at the gene ends were 4 bases for V and 0 bases for J; bases not matched to a gene: 3. The CDR3 totals 16 residues. CDR3 coding DNA: TGTGCCAGCAGTGCAAGGACTAGCGGGAGCACAGATACGCAGTATTTT. Protein product: CASSARTSGSTDTQYF.

The V call is TRBV5-1, the J call TRBJ2-3; TRBD1 aligns across 10 bases. With 4 bases clipped from V and 4 bases from J, the junction kept 3 bases outside the gene matches. Germline CDR1 reads SGHRS; CDR2 reads YFSETQ. The CDR3 is made up of 14 amino acids. Here the CDR3 reads CASSTGQGADTQYF. The CDR3 region has the DNA TGCGCCAGCAGCACAGGACAGGGGGCAGATACGCAGTATTTT.

V usage is TRBV28 and J usage is TRBJ2-7; either TRBD1 or TRBD2 may supply D (6 bases each). Germline V lookup: CDR1 MDHEN, CDR2 SYDVKM. The CDR3 consists of 14 residues. Trimming left V 6 bases short and J 9 bases short, with 21 bases between. The CDR3 DNA reads as TGTGCCAGCAGAGAAAGGGGGGCGGGAAAACTGCAGTACTTC. Translation gives CASRERGAGKLQYF.

This clone was picked up one time. The chain couples TRBV19 to TRBJ2-2; D ambiguous. This CDR3 is built from 13 residues. Trimming shortened V by 7 bases and J by 5 bases, and 11 bases separated the two germline ends. Germline CDR1 reads LNHDA; CDR2 reads SQIVND (reference sequence). The CDR3 is CASTPGWTGELFF. The CDR3 bases are TGTGCCAGTACCCCCGGTTGGACCGGGGAGCTGTTTTTT.

The chain links TRBV15 to TRBJ2-1, with a tentative D call TRBD2 (5 bases). The CDR3 loop spans 14 amino acids. Trimming took off 0 bases at V and 8 bases at J, with 11 bases between the two ends. Germline V gene sequence: CDR1 LNHNV, CDR2 YYDKDF (reference sequence). CDR3 residues: CATSRDRTSDEQFF. DNA of the CDR3: TGTGCCACCAGCAGAGATCGGACTTCCGATGAGCAGTTCTTC.

This sequence joins TRBV10-3 and TRBJ2-2; no clear D. Trimming removed 4 bases from V and 0 bases from J, with 6 bases in between. Germline V gives CDR1 ENHRY, CDR2 SYGVKD. CDR3 size: 14 residues. Written as DNA, the CDR3 is TGTGCCATCAGTGCGGAACCGAACACCGGGGAGCTGTTTTTT. Its protein product is CAISAEPNTGELFF.

The chain has TRBV2 and TRBJ2-7; 12 bases are shared with TRBD2. Per germline, CDR1 SNHLY and CDR2 FYNNEI. The CDR3 consists of 15 residues. V was clipped by 6 bases and J by 4 bases; unmatched bases: 7. CDR3 sequence (DNA): TGTGCCAGCAGAATGAAAGGACTAGCGGGGTACGAGCAGTACTTC. Translated, it gives CASRMKGLAGYEQYF.

The rearrangement joins TRBV6-6 to TRBJ2-2; unclear D gene. The V end was cut by 2 bases, the J end by 4 bases, with 11 bases between. This CDR3 has 15 residues. Germline V lookup: CDR1 MNHNY, CDR2 SVGAGI (reference sequence). The DNA for the CDR3 is TGTGCCAGCAGTTACAAACTCCCGGGCACCGGGGAGCTGTTTTTT. Translating it yields CASSYKLPGTGELFF.

The chain uses TRBV7-9 and TRBJ2-1; D could derive from TRBD1 or TRBD2 (5 bases each). The CDR3 contains 15 residues. CDR1 and CDR2 from the germline V gene are SEHNR and FQNEAQ (reference sequence). The V and J ends lost 5 bases and 8 bases respectively, with 19 bases between them. The CDR3 loop is CASSRGVGELDEQFF. CDR3 nucleotides: TGTGCCAGCAGCCGAGGGGTAGGTGAATTAGATGAGCAGTTCTTC.

This chain connects TRBV5-1 to TRBJ2-3; 7 bases are a match to TRBD1. Trimming took 5 bases from V and 1 from J; bases not matched to a gene: 7. Germline V lookup: CDR1 SGHRS, CDR2 YFSETQ. The CDR3 loop spans 15 amino acids. CDR3 residues: CASRRVQGGTDTQYF. The CDR3 DNA is TGCGCCAGCAGACGCGTTCAGGGGGGCACAGATACGCAGTATTTT.